Listed below are T cell receptor beta chains from one sample, sequenced in a study of T cell responses to AZD1222 COVID-19 vaccine. Clones were read by immunoSEQ multiplex PCR, and TCRdb kept only the in-frame ones, dropping some. The data show about 200,000 clones, 88% seen once. The source material was peripheral blood, sampled on day 0 of AZD1222 vaccination. These receptors were taken from an adult in good health. CDR3s include the opening cysteine and the closing phenylalanine or tryptophan. A D gene is named only where the DNA matches it firmly. The size of a clone is reported for some rows only, either as once, few or many, or as a class for expanded clones.

clone_size j_call d_call v_call cdr3_aa cdr3_nt
- TRBJ2-7 - TRBV14 CASSQEGAGFQYEQYF TGTGCCAGCAGCCAAGAAGGGGCAGGGTTTCAGTACGAGCAGTACTTC
- TRBJ1-1 - TRBV19 CASSRTEHTEAFF TGTGCCAGTAGCCGAACGGAACACACTGAAGCTTTCTTT
few TRBJ1-2 - TRBV5-4 CASSLGERGGYTF TGTGCCAGCAGCTTAGGGGAACGAGGTGGCTACACCTTC
- TRBJ1-5 - TRBV4-1 CASREAGTANQPQHF TGCGCCAGCAGGGAGGCCGGGACTGCAAATCAGCCCCAGCATTTT
- TRBJ2-7 - TRBV7-6 CASSRRAGTLKEYEQYF TGTGCCAGCAGCCGCCGGGCAGGGACCCTGAAGGAGTACGAGCAGTACTTC
once TRBJ2-3 - TRBV4-2 CASSQPGSTGTDTQYF TGTGCCAGCAGCCAACCCGGGAGCACGGGCACAGATACGCAGTATTTT
- TRBJ2-7 TRBD2 TRBV2 CASSTSAYYEQYF TGTGCCAGTTCTACTAGCGCCTACTACGAGCAGTACTTC
- TRBJ2-7 TRBD2 TRBV5-1 CASSLVASGSSYEQYF TGCGCCAGCAGCTTGGTTGCTAGCGGGAGCTCCTACGAGCAGTACTTC
- TRBJ2-7 - TRBV9 CASSVGADSLYEQYF TGTGCCAGCAGCGTAGGGGCAGACTCTTTATACGAGCAGTACTTC
- TRBJ1-1 - TRBV14 CASSLRQINTEAFF TGTGCCAGCAGCTTACGACAGATAAACACTGAAGCTTTCTTT
- TRBJ2-1 TRBD2 TRBV19 CASSATSGSYNEQFF TGTGCCAGTAGTGCCACTAGCGGATCCTACAATGAGCAGTTCTTC
- TRBJ1-1 - TRBV19 CASSATLDTEAFF TGTGCCAGTAGTGCAACATTGGACACTGAAGCTTTCTTT
many TRBJ2-7 - TRBV11-2 CASSLAQGIGREQYF TGTGCCAGCAGCTTAGCTCAGGGAATAGGTCGGGAGCAGTACTTC
- TRBJ1-1 TRBD1 TRBV14 CASSLTGGGKAFF TGTGCCAGCAGTTTGACAGGGGGTGGAAAAGCTTTCTTT
- TRBJ2-3 TRBD2 TRBV10-2 CATKTSGVDTQYF TGCGCCACCAAGACTAGCGGGGTAGATACGCAGTATTTT
- TRBJ1-2 - TRBV6-6 CASSDNSYGYTF TGTGCCAGCAGCGACAACAGCTATGGCTACACCTTC
- TRBJ1-6 - TRBV6-5 CASSYSRMSYNSPLHF TGTGCCAGCAGTTACTCGAGGATGTCCTATAATTCACCCCTCCACTTT
- TRBJ1-4 - TRBV27 CASSFNANEKLFF TGTGCCAGCAGTTTTAATGCTAATGAAAAACTGTTTTTT
- TRBJ2-2 - TRBV2 CASKGGQGPYTGELFF TGTGCCAGCAAGGGGGGCCAGGGCCCCTACACCGGGGAGCTGTTTTTT
- TRBJ2-7 - TRBV5-7 CASSFPWPHRRRYEQYF TGTGCCAGCAGCTTCCCCTGGCCCCATCGTCGCCGCTACGAGCAGTACTTC
- TRBJ2-3 - TRBV12-3/TRBV12-4 CASSFDTQYF TGTGCCAGCAGTTTTGATACGCAGTATTTT
few TRBJ2-2 - TRBV6-6 CASSRGASRTGELFF TGTGCCAGCAGTAGGGGTGCCAGCCGCACCGGGGAGCTGTTTTTT
- TRBJ1-6 - TRBV5-1 CASSYQQGTYNSPLHF TGCGCCAGCAGCTATCAACAGGGTACCTATAATTCACCCCTCCACTTT
- TRBJ2-2 TRBD1 TRBV11-1 CAPRQGATGELFF TGTGCCCCCCGACAGGGGGCGACCGGGGAGCTGTTTTTT
- TRBJ2-1 - TRBV11-1 CASSLGVRGEQFF TGTGCCAGCAGCTTAGGAGTCCGGGGTGAGCAGTTCTTC
few TRBJ2-7 - TRBV7-9 CASSSGQNLYEQYF TGTGCCAGCAGCTCAGGACAGAATCTCTACGAGCAGTACTTC
- TRBJ2-7 - TRBV6-2/TRBV6-3 CASSYRDRSYEQYF TGTGCCAGCAGTTACCGAGACAGGTCCTACGAGCAGTACTTC